This entry concerns a single T cell receptor (beta chain). Authors' data handling: Reference gene primer amplification in the assay estimated nucleated cell counts. Sequencing used immunoSEQ multiplex PCR; TCRdb keeps in-frame clones, though not all of them. V, J and clone size are those of that table, while D and trimming were read from the DNA. The table has some 400,000 clones, 87% seen once. This record comes from a study of blood T cell repertoires in COVID-19. Study-level background: The samples span acute and convalescent COVID-19 from the United States, Italy and Spain. PBMCs, B-cell-depleted T cells, or T cells provided the cDNA or gDNA that made up the material.

Recruited during active infection, patients (from Seattle) were subsequently followed longitudinally. The origin of this receptor is an older woman with COVID-19, enrolled during active disease. Input material: peripheral blood.

The CDR3 reads CASRGTGYEQYF. The CDR3, as DNA: TGTGCCAGCAGAGGCACAGGGTACGAGCAGTACTTC. This sequence joins TRBV6-5 and TRBJ2-7, with a tentative D call TRBD1 (6 bases). Germline V gives CDR1 MNHEY, CDR2 SVGAGI. Between the trimmed V and J ends, which lost 6 bases and 4 bases, there was a span of 10 bases. This CDR3 comprises 12 residues.